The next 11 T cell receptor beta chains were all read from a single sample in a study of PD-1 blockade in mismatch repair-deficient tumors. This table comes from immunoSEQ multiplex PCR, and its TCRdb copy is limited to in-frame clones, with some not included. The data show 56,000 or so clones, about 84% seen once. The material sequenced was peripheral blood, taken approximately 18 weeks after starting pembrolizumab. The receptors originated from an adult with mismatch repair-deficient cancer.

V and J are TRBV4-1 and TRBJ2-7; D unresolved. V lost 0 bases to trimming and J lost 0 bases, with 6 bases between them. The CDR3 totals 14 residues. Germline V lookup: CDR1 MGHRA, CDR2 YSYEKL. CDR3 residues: CASSQEAVSYEQYF. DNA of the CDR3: TGCGCCAGCAGCCAAGAAGCAGTCTCCTACGAGCAGTACTTC.

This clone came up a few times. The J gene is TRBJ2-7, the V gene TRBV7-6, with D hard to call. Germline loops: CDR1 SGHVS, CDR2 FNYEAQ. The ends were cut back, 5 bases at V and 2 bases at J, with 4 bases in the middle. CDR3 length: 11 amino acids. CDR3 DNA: TGTGCCAGCAGCGCCGCCTACGAGCAGTACTTC. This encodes CASSAAYEQYF.

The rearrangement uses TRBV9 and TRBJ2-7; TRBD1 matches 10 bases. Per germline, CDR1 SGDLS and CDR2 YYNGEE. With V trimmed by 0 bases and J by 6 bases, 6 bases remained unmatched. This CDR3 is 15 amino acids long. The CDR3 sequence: CASSVGDRGNFEQYF. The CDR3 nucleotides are TGTGCCAGCAGCGTAGGGGACAGGGGTAATTTCGAGCAGTACTTC.

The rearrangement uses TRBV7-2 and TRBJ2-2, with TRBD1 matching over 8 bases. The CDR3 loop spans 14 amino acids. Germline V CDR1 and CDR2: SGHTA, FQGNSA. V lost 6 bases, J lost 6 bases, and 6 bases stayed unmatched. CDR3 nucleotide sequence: TGTGCCAGCAGTCCGGACAGGGTAGCCGGGGAGCTGTTTTTT. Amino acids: CASSPDRVAGELFF.

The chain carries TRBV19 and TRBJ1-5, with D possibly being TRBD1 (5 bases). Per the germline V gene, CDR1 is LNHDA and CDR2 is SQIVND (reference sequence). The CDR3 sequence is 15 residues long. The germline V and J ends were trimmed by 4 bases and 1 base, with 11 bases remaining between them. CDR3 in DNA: TGTGCCAGTAGTACGGGGCCAGGAAGCAATCAGCCCCAGCATTTT. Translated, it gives CASSTGPGSNQPQHF.

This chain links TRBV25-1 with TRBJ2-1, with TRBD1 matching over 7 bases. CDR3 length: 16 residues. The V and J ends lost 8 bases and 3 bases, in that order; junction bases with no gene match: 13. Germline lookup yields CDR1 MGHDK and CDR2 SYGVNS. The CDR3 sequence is CASANPTGAFYNEQFF. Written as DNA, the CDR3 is TGTGCCAGCGCCAACCCCACAGGGGCTTTCTACAATGAGCAGTTCTTC.

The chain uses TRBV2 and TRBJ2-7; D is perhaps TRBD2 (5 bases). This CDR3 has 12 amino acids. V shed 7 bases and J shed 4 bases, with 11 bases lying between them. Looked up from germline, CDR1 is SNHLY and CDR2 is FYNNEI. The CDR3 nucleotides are TGTGCCAGCAACGGGGAACCATACGAGCAGTACTTC. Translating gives CASNGEPYEQYF. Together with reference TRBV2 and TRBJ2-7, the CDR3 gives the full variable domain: EPEVTQTPSHQVTQMGQEVILRCVPISNHLYFYWYRQILGQKVEFLVSFYNNEISEKSEIFDDQFSVERPDGSNFTLKIRSTKLEDSAMYFCASNGEPYEQYFGPGTRLTVT.

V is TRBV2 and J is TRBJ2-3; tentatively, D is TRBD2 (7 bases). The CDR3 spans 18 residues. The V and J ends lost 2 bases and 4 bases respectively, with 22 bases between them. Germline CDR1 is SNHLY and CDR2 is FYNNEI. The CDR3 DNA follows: TGTGCCAGCAGTGAATTGAGGCGGGGGCGCGGTTTGGCAGATACGCAGTATTTT. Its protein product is CASSELRRGRGLADTQYF.

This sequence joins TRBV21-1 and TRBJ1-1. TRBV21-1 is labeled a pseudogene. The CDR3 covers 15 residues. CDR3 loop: CASTPSGQGVTEAFF. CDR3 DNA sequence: TGTGCCAGCACACCGTCGGGGCAGGGTGTAACTGAAGCTTTCTTT.

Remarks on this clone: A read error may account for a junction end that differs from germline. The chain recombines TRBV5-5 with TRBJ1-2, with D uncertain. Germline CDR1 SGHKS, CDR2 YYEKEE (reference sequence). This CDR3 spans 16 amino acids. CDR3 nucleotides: TGCGCCAGCAGCCAAGATGAAGAATCTCCTAACTATGGCTACACCTTC. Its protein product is CASSQDEESPNYGYTF.

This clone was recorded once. The CDR3: CASSPWMAGAYEQYF. The CDR3 coding sequence is TGTGCCAGCAGCCCGTGGATGGCAGGGGCCTACGAGCAGTACTTC. The rearrangement joins TRBV5-6 to TRBJ2-7; D is possibly TRBD1 (6 bases). Germline assignment: CDR1 SGHDT and CDR2 YYEEEE. The CDR3 totals 15 residues. V lost 4 bases and J lost 2, with 16 bases in between.